What follows are 24 T cell receptor beta chains derived from one specimen sequenced in a study of blood T cell repertoires in COVID-19. Only in-frame clones appear in the TCRdb table, and some are missing; sequencing was by immunoSEQ multiplex PCR. The sample yields over 70,000 clones, about 80% seen once. The sequencing input was peripheral blood. The receptors shown here come from a human donor in a cohort sampled during active COVID-19.

The rearrangement uses TRBV28 and TRBJ2-3; D unclear. Trimming cost V 2 bases and J 5 bases, with 5 bases left between them. Germline CDR1 reads MDHEN; CDR2 reads SYDVKM. The CDR3 runs to 12 residues. The CDR3 sequence is CASSLGEDTQYF. The CDR3 DNA sequence: TGTGCCAGCAGTTTAGGAGAAGATACGCAGTATTTT.

In this sample, this clone turned up a few times. This chain uses TRBV27 with TRBJ2-1; TRBD1 matches at 9 bases. The V and J ends lost 6 bases and 4 bases, in that order; junction bases with no gene match: 4. CDR1 and CDR2 from the germline V gene are MNHEY and SMNVEV (reference sequence). The CDR3 covers 14 residues. The CDR3 DNA reads as TGTGCCAGCAGAGGCGGGACAGGGTACAATGAGCAGTTCTTC. Encoded protein: CASRGGTGYNEQFF.

The rearrangement uses TRBV7-9 and TRBJ2-2, with TRBD1 matching over 10 bases. V trimming: 5 bases; J trimming: 4 bases; junction bases outside the gene matches: 10. Per the germline V gene, CDR1 is SEHNR and CDR2 is FQNEAQ (reference sequence). The CDR3 runs to 17 residues. The CDR3 coding sequence is TGTGCCAGCAGCGCAACCGGGACAGGGGTCGTCACCGGGGAGCTGTTTTTT. Translation: CASSATGTGVVTGELFF. The variable domain in full, with the rest retrieved from reference TRBV7-9 and TRBJ2-2, is DTGVSQNPRHKITKRGQNVTFRCDPISEHNRLYWYRQTLGQGPEFLTYFQNEAQLEKSRLLSDRFSAERPKGSFSTLEIQRTEQGDSAMYLCASSATGTGVVTGELFFGEGSRLTVL.

Many counts were recorded for this clone. The sample holds other DNA sequences that translate to the same CDR3. The chain has TRBV7-2 and TRBJ1-5; 8 nucleotides match TRBD1. The CDR3 sequence is 14 residues long. Per germline, CDR1 SGHTA and CDR2 FQGNSA. V was pared by 5 bases and J by 3 bases, with 3 bases of the junction left unmatched. DNA of the CDR3: TGTGCCAGCAGCCAGGGACAGGTCAATCAGCCCCAGCATTTT. Its protein is CASSQGQVNQPQHF.

The V and J genes are TRBV18 and TRBJ2-2; D might be TRBD1 (6 bases). V was pared by 3 bases and J by 4 bases, with 12 bases between. Germline V lookup: CDR1 KGHSH, CDR2 LQKENI. This CDR3 has 15 residues. The CDR3 bases are TGTGCCAGCTCACCCAACCAGGGGCGCACCGGGGAGCTGTTTTTT. Its translation: CASSPNQGRTGELFF. Combining the CDR3 with reference TRBV18 and TRBJ2-2 gives the whole variable domain NAGVMQNPRHLVRRRGQEARLRCSPMKGHSHVYWYRQLPEEGLKFMVYLQKENIIDESGMPKERFSAEFPKEGPSILRIQQVVRGDSAAYFCASSPNQGRTGELFFGEGSRLTVL.

This sequence joins TRBV5-1 and TRBJ1-5, with D possibly TRBD1 on 6 matching bases. The CDR3 has 15 residues. The germline V and J ends were trimmed by 1 base and 6 bases, with 14 bases remaining between them. Germline V gene sequence: CDR1 SGHRS, CDR2 YFSETQ. The CDR3 DNA reads as TGCGCCAGCAGCTTGTCTTCAGGGGAAGGTCAGCCCCAGCATTTT. It encodes CASSLSSGEGQPQHF.

V is TRBV28 and J is TRBJ2-1, with 9 bases aligning to TRBD1. The CDR3 consists of 15 residues. The J segment lost 6 bases and the V segment lost 5 bases, leaving 8 bases of the junction unmatched. Germline CDR1 reads MDHEN; CDR2 reads SYDVKM. The CDR3 spells CASSPDRGQINEQFF. DNA of the CDR3: TGTGCCAGCAGTCCGGACAGGGGTCAGATCAATGAGCAGTTCTTC.

This clone was seen only a few times. The J gene is TRBJ1-5, the V gene TRBV27; 7 bases match TRBD1. CDR1 is MNHEY and CDR2 is SMNVEV in the germline V gene (reference sequence). J was trimmed by 4 bases and V by 6 bases; bases with no gene match: 3. The CDR3 extends over 13 amino acids. The CDR3 DNA reads as TGTGCCAGCAGGACAGGGTTAAATCAGCCCCAGCATTTT. Residues: CASRTGLNQPQHF.

This clone was counted a single time. This rearrangement joins TRBV6-7 to TRBJ2-2; 7 bases are shared with TRBD2. TRBV6-7 is treated as an ORF (open reading frame) with a function not yet certain. Trimming at V came to 2 bases and at J to 4 bases, leaving 7 bases not matched to a gene. This CDR3 region has 16 residues. The CDR3 region has the DNA TGTGCCAGCAGTTACAATCCAGGGACTATCACCGGGGAGCTGTTTTTT. Translation gives CASSYNPGTITGELFF.

The CDR3 nucleotides read TGTGCCAGTAGTTCCCGGGACAGGGGGTTTCGTCTCGAGCAGTACTTC. The encoded protein is CASSSRDRGFRLEQYF. This chain joins TRBV19 and TRBJ2-7; TRBD1 matches at 11 bases. Germline-derived CDR1 and CDR2 are LNHDA and SQIVND (reference sequence). CDR3 size: 16 residues. Germline trimming cut 5 bases from V and 6 bases from J; bases unmatched to any gene: 12.

This chain connects TRBV5-5 to TRBJ2-2; 9 nucleotides align to TRBD1. The CDR3 contains 16 residues. V was clipped by 1 base and J by 7 bases; unmatched bases: 8. Germline CDR1 reads SGHKS; CDR2 reads YYEKEE (reference sequence). CDR3 nucleotides: TGTGCCAGCAGCTTGCTCCCCGGGACAGGGAGCGGGGAGCTGTTTTTT. It is translated as CASSLLPGTGSGELFF.

This chain joins TRBV7-3 and TRBJ2-1; 7 nucleotides match TRBD2. CDR3 length: 13 amino acids. Germline CDR1 is SGHTA and CDR2 is FQGTGA. J lost 9 bases, V lost 4 bases, and 6 bases had no gene match. CDR3 protein: CASSWYTGGEQFF. CDR3 DNA sequence: TGTGCCAGCAGCTGGTATACGGGGGGTGAGCAGTTCTTC.

This clone was seen just once. The V call is TRBV18, the J call TRBJ2-2; TRBD2 is a possible D gene (6 bases). There are 14 residues in the CDR3. Germline V CDR1 and CDR2: KGHSH, LQKENI. V lost 3 bases and J lost 5, with 10 bases in between. The CDR3 region has the DNA TGTGCCAGCTCACCGAGGGACTGGACCGGGGAGCTGTTTTTT. Residues: CASSPRDWTGELFF.

The chain links TRBV5-1 to TRBJ2-1, with 7 bases matching TRBD2. CDR3 length equals 15 residues. J lost 0 bases, V lost 4 bases, and 4 bases had no gene match. CDR1 is SGHRS and CDR2 is YFSETQ in the germline V gene. The CDR3 is CASSRSGASYNEQFF. CDR3 DNA sequence: TGCGCCAGCAGCAGAAGCGGGGCCTCCTACAATGAGCAGTTCTTC.

The chain links TRBV3-1 (or the pseudogene TRBV3-2) to TRBJ1-6; D is uncertain. Germline CDR1 is LGHDT and CDR2 is YNNKEL (reference sequence). This CDR3 contains 14 residues. Trimming shortened V by 5 bases and J by 10 bases, and 15 bases separated the two germline ends. CDR3 loop: CASSMGWESSPLHF. Here the CDR3 DNA reads TGTGCCAGCAGCATGGGATGGGAGAGCTCACCCCTCCACTTT.

The V call is TRBV9, the J call TRBJ2-1, with D perhaps TRBD2 (7 bases). The CDR3 covers 15 residues. CDR1 is SGDLS, CDR2 YYNGEE, per germline. Trimming pared 4 bases from V and 2 bases from J, leaving 13 bases between. The CDR3, as DNA: TGTGCCAGCAGCATCTCGGGGGGCCCCTACAATGAGCAGTTCTTC. This encodes CASSISGGPYNEQFF.

This chain uses TRBV4-3 with TRBJ1-2, with TRBD1 identical over 7 bases. The CDR3 extends over 15 amino acids. Trimming removed 0 bases from V and 1 base from J; junction bases left unmatched: 2. Germline V gene lookup returns CDR1 LGHNA and CDR2 YSLEER. CDR3 loop: CASSQEDRNNYGYTF. DNA of the CDR3: TGCGCCAGCAGCCAAGAGGACAGGAATAACTATGGCTACACCTTC.

The chain has TRBV5-1 and TRBJ2-3; no clear D gene. CDR1 is SGHRS and CDR2 is YFSETQ in the germline V gene. V lost 0 bases and J 12 bases, leaving 8 bases between the germline ends. The CDR3 is made up of 11 amino acids. The CDR3 DNA reads TGCGCCAGCAGCTTGGGGAGCTTACAGTATTTT. It specifies CASSLGSLQYF. Full variable domain (remainder filled in from reference TRBV5-1 and TRBJ2-3): KAGVTQTPRYLIKTRGQQVTLSCSPISGHRSVSWYQQTPGQGLQFLFEYFSETQRNKGNFPGRFSGRQFSNSRSEMNVSTLELGDSALYLCASSLGSLQYFGPGTRLTVL.

This chain joins TRBV6-5 and TRBJ2-5; the match to TRBD2 covers 7 bases. Germline V gene lookup returns CDR1 MNHEY and CDR2 SVGAGI. This CDR3 has 14 residues. The CDR3 nucleotides are TGTGCGCAGCACTACCCCTGGGGAGGGGAGACCCAGTACTTC. Its protein is CAQHYPWGGETQYF.

The gene calls are TRBV6-5 and TRBJ1-5; D not certain. V lost 5 bases and J 3 bases, leaving 8 bases between the germline ends. The V gene's germline CDR1 is MNHEY and CDR2 SVGAGI. This CDR3 region has 13 residues. CDR3 sequence (DNA): TGTGCCAGCAGTCAGGTGATCAATCAGCCCCAGCATTTT. It yields the protein CASSQVINQPQHF.

This sequence joins TRBV13 and TRBJ2-1; D unclear. Trimming left V 3 bases short and J 6 bases short, with 15 bases between. CDR1 is PRHDT and CDR2 is FYEKMQ in the germline V gene (reference sequence). The CDR3 covers 15 residues. CDR3 region: CASSFRGELGNEQFF. The CDR3 bases are TGTGCCAGCAGCTTTAGAGGAGAGCTGGGCAATGAGCAGTTCTTC.

The chain employs TRBV7-2 and TRBJ1-1; the D is unclear. The CDR3 runs 14 residues. Trimming left V 1 base short and J 11 bases short, with 17 bases between. Germline CDR1 reads SGHTA; CDR2 reads FQGNSA. The DNA of the CDR3 is TGTGCCAGCAGCTTAGATCGAGGGCCGTTCGGTGCTTTCTTT. The encoded protein is CASSLDRGPFGAFF. Looking up the rest from reference TRBV7-2 and TRBJ1-1 gives the full variable domain: GAGVSQSPSNKVTEKGKDVELRCDPISGHTALYWYRQSLGQGLEFLIYFQGNSAPDKSGLPSDRFSAERTGGSVSTLTIQRTQQEDSAVYLCASSLDRGPFGAFFGQGTRLTVV.

The V and J genes are TRBV10-1 and TRBJ1-1; 7 bases are a match to TRBD1. The V gene's germline CDR1 is WNHNN and CDR2 SYGVQD (reference sequence). The CDR3 loop spans 18 amino acids. V gave up 0 bases and J gave up 6 bases; unmatched junction bases: 16. In DNA, the CDR3 is TGCGCCAGCAGTGAGTCGGTCACACGATCAGGGGGAGTCGCTGAAGCTTTCTTT. It specifies CASSESVTRSGGVAEAFF.

The genes are TRBV6-5 and TRBJ1-2, with 8 positions matching TRBD1. This CDR3 region has 14 residues. V shed 7 bases, J shed 6 bases, and the junction held 10 bases outside the gene matches. The germline V gene has CDR1 MNHEY and CDR2 SVGAGI. Here the CDR3 DNA reads TGTGCCAGCACCCTATACCAGGGGGCGGATGGCTACACCTTC. It encodes CASTLYQGADGYTF.